This entry concerns a single T cell receptor (beta chain). Its antigen remains unknown. This sample is part of a study of identical twins. Germline values: CDR1 KGHDR, CDR2 SFDVKD. V was pared by 7 bases and J by 10 bases, with 1 base of the junction left unmatched. The CDR3 runs 11 residues. Notes on the study in general: Some out-of-frame alpha sequences were shared by twins, and these showed excess low generation probability.

Among all donors, each was a healthy Caucasian. From the 5' RACE reads, TCRdb called clonotypes with MiXCR, one entry per CDR3 protein. The table has just over 500,000 distinct CDR3 sequences, less than 25% seen once. The sample was also reused in another study, on T cells expressing NK-cell markers. That work adds: Restriction of the sorted population to alpha-beta TCR T cells was achieved in several experiments with an anti-gamma-delta TCR antibody. Whether expanded NKG2C+ T cell clones were HCMV-specific remained unclear.

The sequenced sample was CD4+ T cells sorted from blood. This chain connects TRBV24-1 to TRBJ2-1; 9 bases are shared with TRBD1. This sequence originates from a woman aged 18-29 years in good health. In nucleotides, the CDR3 is TGTGCCACCAGAGACAGGGGGGAGCAGTTCTTC. Translated, it gives CATRDRGEQFF.